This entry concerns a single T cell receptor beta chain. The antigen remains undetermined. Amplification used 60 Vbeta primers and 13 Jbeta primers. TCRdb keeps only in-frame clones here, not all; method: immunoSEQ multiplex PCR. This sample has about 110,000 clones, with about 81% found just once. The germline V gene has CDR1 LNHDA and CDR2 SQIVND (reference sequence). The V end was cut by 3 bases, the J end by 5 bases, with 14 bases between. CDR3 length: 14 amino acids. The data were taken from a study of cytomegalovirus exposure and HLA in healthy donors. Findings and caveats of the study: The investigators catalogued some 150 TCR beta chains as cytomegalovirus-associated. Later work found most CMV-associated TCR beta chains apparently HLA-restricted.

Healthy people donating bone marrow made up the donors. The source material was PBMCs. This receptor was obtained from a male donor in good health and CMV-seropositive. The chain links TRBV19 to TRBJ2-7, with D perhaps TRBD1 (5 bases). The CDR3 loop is CASSIGQGRNEQYF. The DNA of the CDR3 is TGTGCCAGTAGTATCGGGCAGGGTAGAAACGAGCAGTACTTC.